This entry features one T cell receptor (beta chain) sequence. The CDR3 is made up of 15 amino acids. V was pared by 6 bases and J by 4 bases, with 8 bases of the junction left unmatched. CDR1 MNHEY and CDR2 SVGAGI come from the germline V gene. Repertoires were generated with immunoSEQ multiplex PCR, while TCRdb's copy carries only in-frame clones and drops some. The sample has a few hundred thousand clones, approximately 84% seen once. These data belong to a study of blood T cell repertoires in COVID-19. Study overall: The United States, Italy and Spain provided the acute and convalescent COVID-19 samples. Nucleic acid was either cDNA or gDNA, and it came from T cells, B-cell-depleted T cells, or PBMCs.

Clinical history reported by participants formed the basis on which cohorts were assigned. Two negative PCRs, clearance, or symptom resolution characterized the recovered Cohort 3 donors. Source material: PBMCs or T cells enriched from blood (not recorded which). The chain combines TRBV6-5 with TRBJ1-3; 8 bases are a match to TRBD1. The receptor's source is a woman aged 25 to 39 who had recovered from COVID-19. DNA for the CDR3: TGTGCCAGCAGACAGGACAGGGTTTCGGGAAACACCATATATTTT. It translates to CASRQDRVSGNTIYF.